The sequence of this T cell receptor beta chain was determined in a study of long-term antiretroviral therapy in people with HIV. This clone was picked up a small number of times. Its antigen remains unidentified. The samples comprised 1-10 million cryopreserved PBMC ahead of DNA extraction. It was version v3.0 of the immunoSEQ assay that was run at survey level. Measured with immunoSEQ multiplex PCR; TCRdb has only the in-frame clones, and not every one. The table shows roughly 23,000 clones, with about 81% occurring only once. Points from the study as a whole: It was not possible to obtain data on ART adherence, viral resistance or therapy changes.

This CDR3 has 12 residues. The germline V and J ends were trimmed by 4 bases and 6 bases, with 7 bases remaining between them. Germline lookup yields CDR1 SGDLS and CDR2 YYNGEE. This TCR came from a man aged 30 to 39 with HIV. V usage is TRBV9 and J usage is TRBJ2-2; no clear D. The specimen comprised unsorted PBMCs, sampled 1.5 years after starting antiretroviral therapy. CDR3 loop: CASSTRAGELFF. In DNA, the CDR3 is TGTGCCAGCAGCACCCGGGCCGGGGAGCTGTTTTTT. The full variable domain, with the rest looked up from reference TRBV9 and TRBJ2-2, is DSGVTQTPKHLITATGQRVTLRCSPRSGDLSVYWYQQSLDQGLQFLIQYYNGEERAKGNILERFSAQQFPDLHSELNLSSLELGDSALYFCASSTRAGELFFGEGSRLTVL.